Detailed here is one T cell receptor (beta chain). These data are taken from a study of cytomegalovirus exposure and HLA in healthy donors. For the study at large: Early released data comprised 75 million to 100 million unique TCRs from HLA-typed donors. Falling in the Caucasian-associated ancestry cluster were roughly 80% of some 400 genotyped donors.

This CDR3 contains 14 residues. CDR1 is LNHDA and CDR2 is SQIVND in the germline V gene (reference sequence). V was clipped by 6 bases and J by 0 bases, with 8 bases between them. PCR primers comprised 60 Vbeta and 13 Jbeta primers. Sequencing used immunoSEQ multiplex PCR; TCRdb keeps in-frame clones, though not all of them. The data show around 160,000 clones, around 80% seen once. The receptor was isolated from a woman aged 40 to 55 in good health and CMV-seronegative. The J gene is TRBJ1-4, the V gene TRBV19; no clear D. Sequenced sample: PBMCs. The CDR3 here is CASRMGATNEKLFF. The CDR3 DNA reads TGTGCCAGTAGAATGGGAGCAACTAATGAAAAACTGTTTTTT.